This T cell receptor (beta chain) was sequenced during a study of vaccination and CD4 T cells after COVID-19. Study-level information: Convalescent donors totaled six males and four females, including two who were Hispanic.

The treatment denotes: 10-day PBMC culture with coronavirus spike peptide pools or control peptides (ViraFEST assay). After being plated at two million per well, PBMCs were cultured with about 10 IU/ml IL-2 and approximately 9.2 ug/ml peptide pools. Comments on this clonotype: The antigen remains undetermined.

Cultured CD4+ T cells had their DNA profiled by the Oncomine TCR Beta short-read assay. One entry per CDR3 protein results from TCRdb running MiXCR on the PCR reads. The sample yields approximately 12,000 distinct CDR3 sequences, approximately 58% seen once. The source is a human donor who had recovered from COVID-19. The material sequenced was CD4+ T cells from blood, cultured in vitro.

CDR3 region: CAWRKQGARETQYF. The CDR3 DNA reads TGTGCCTGGAGAAAACAGGGGGCACGAGAGACCCAGTACTTC. The chain links TRBV30 to TRBJ2-5, with 9 bases lining up with TRBD1. The length of the CDR3 is 14 residues. J lost 4 bases, V lost 3 bases, and 6 bases had no gene match. Germline V lookup: CDR1 GTSNPN, CDR2 SVGIG (reference sequence).